The 32 T cell receptor beta chains presented below share a single source sample, sequenced in a study of cytomegalovirus exposure and HLA in healthy donors. PCR was performed using 60 Vbeta and 13 Jbeta primers. Sequenced by immunoSEQ multiplex PCR; TCRdb stores in-frame clones only, minus some. The profile shows approximately 150,000 clones, 65% to 80% of them singletons. The source material was PBMCs. The receptor source for this set is a middle-aged woman in good health and CMV-seropositive.

The chain is built from TRBV5-6 and TRBJ2-2, with a weak D call TRBD2 (6 bases). CDR3 length: 16 residues. Germline-derived CDR1 and CDR2 are SGHDT and YYEEEE. With 2 bases removed from V and 1 base from J, the gap between germline ends came to 12 bases. The CDR3 reads CASSFSRGLNTGELFF. CDR3 sequence (DNA): TGTGCCAGCAGCTTTTCGCGGGGTCTGAACACCGGGGAGCTGTTTTTT.

The chain recombines TRBV11-2 with TRBJ2-3; no definite D call. CDR3 size: 16 residues. Trimming cost V 4 bases and J 8 bases, with 22 bases left between them. The germline V gene has CDR1 SGHAT and CDR2 FQNNGV. This chain's CDR3 is CASSSLFGPRQSTQYF. DNA of the CDR3: TGTGCCAGCAGCTCGTTATTTGGGCCCCGGCAGAGTACGCAGTATTTT.

This clone was seen a handful of times. The J gene is TRBJ1-1, the V gene TRBV7-3; the D is unclear. The CDR3 runs 14 residues. With 3 bases removed from V and 1 base from J, the gap between germline ends came to 9 bases. CDR1 SGHTA and CDR2 FQGTGA come from the germline V gene. The CDR3 is CASSLGRPNTEAFF. CDR3 in DNA: TGTGCCAGCAGCTTGGGGAGACCGAACACTGAAGCTTTCTTT.

V is TRBV28 and J is TRBJ1-2, with unresolved D. Germline CDR1 and CDR2: MDHEN and SYDVKM. Deletions cut 10 bases from V and 0 bases from J, with 6 bases between. The CDR3 consists of 11 residues. The CDR3 protein is CATPSNYGYTF. The CDR3 DNA reads TGTGCCACCCCTTCTAACTATGGCTACACCTTC.

In this sample, this clone turned up a few times. The chain carries TRBV19 and TRBJ2-1; 9 nucleotides line up with TRBD2. J lost 9 bases, V lost 5 bases, and 11 bases had no gene match. From germline, CDR1 is LNHDA and CDR2 SQIVND (reference sequence). The CDR3 is 15 amino acids. The CDR3 region has the DNA TGTGCCAGTAGTTTTAGTAGCGGGGGCCGGGGTGAGCAGTTCTTC. Translated, it gives CASSFSSGGRGEQFF. The variable domain in full, completed from reference TRBV19 and TRBJ2-1, reads DGGITQSPKYLFRKEGQNVTLSCEQNLNHDAMYWYRQDPGQGLRLIYYSQIVNDFQKGDIAEGYSVSREKKESFPLTVTSAQKNPTAFYLCASSFSSGGRGEQFFGPGTRLTVL.

CDR3 nucleotide sequence: TGTGCCAGCACCAGACAGGGGAACACTGAAGCTTTCTTT. This encodes CASTRQGNTEAFF. The genes are TRBV6-5 and TRBJ1-1, with 7 bases lining up with TRBD1. Germline V gene sequence: CDR1 MNHEY, CDR2 SVGAGI. The CDR3 contains 13 residues. Germline trimming cut 7 bases from V and 1 base from J; bases unmatched to any gene: 3.

This clone was picked up a small number of times. The chain recombines TRBV6-6 with TRBJ1-4; possible D gene TRBD1, 5 bases. CDR1 is MNHNY and CDR2 is SVGAGI in the germline V gene (reference sequence). The V end lost 5 bases, the J end lost 5 bases, and 15 bases lay between the germline ends. CDR3 length equals 15 residues. The CDR3 region has the DNA TGTGCCAGCAGTAACCCGACAGTCGGGAATGAAAAACTGTTTTTT. It codes for CASSNPTVGNEKLFF.

This chain connects TRBV6-5 to TRBJ1-1; D not resolved. CDR1 is MNHEY, CDR2 SVGAGI, per germline. V gave up 3 bases and J gave up 4 bases, with 9 bases separating them. CDR3 length: 13 residues. The CDR3 coding sequence is TGTGCCAGCAGTTATAAAAGCGGCACTGAAGCTTTCTTT. Translation gives CASSYKSGTEAFF.

The J gene is TRBJ2-1, the V gene TRBV6-6; D is undetermined. CDR1 and CDR2 (germline): MNHNY, SVGAGI (reference sequence). Trimming shortened V by 8 bases and J by 0 bases, and 11 bases separated the two germline ends. This CDR3 region has 14 residues. As DNA, the CDR3 is TGTGCCAGCGCGTCAGGAAGCTCCTACAATGAGCAGTTCTTC. Its protein is CASASGSSYNEQFF.

The chain employs TRBV5-1 and TRBJ1-4; 7 nucleotides line up with TRBD1. Trimming at V came to 0 bases and at J to 5 bases, leaving 1 base not matched to a gene. CDR1 is SGHRS and CDR2 is YFSETQ in the germline V gene. This CDR3 spans 14 amino acids. CDR3 protein: CASSLEQGNEKLFF. CDR3 in DNA: TGCGCCAGCAGCTTGGAACAGGGGAATGAAAAACTGTTTTTT.

The chain couples TRBV6-6 to TRBJ1-5; D is unclear. This CDR3 comprises 15 residues. V dropped 7 bases and J dropped 1 base, with 14 bases sitting between them. Germline V gene lookup returns CDR1 MNHNY and CDR2 SVGAGI (reference sequence). The CDR3 sequence: CASKLSEGSNQPQHF. The CDR3 DNA reads TGTGCCAGCAAGTTGAGTGAGGGAAGCAATCAGCCCCAGCATTTT.

Remarks on this clone: No conserved phenylalanine or tryptophan is present at the end of the CDR3, so a read error is the likely explanation. Because the CDR3's place on the DNA is in doubt, the DNA is left out and the CDR3 is given as listed by TCRdb. The genes are TRBV6-1 and TRBJ2-7; TRBD2, the D gene given by the table, was not confirmed from the DNA. The CDR3 adds up to 13 amino acids, both ends counted. CDR1 is MNHNS, CDR2 SASEGT, per germline. CDR3: CASSEFLAGGQLH.

This chain connects TRBV7-9 to TRBJ2-7; 7 bases are shared with TRBD1. The germline CDR1 and CDR2 sequences are SEHNR and FQNEAQ (reference sequence). The CDR3 runs to 12 residues. The V gene end was trimmed by 6 bases and the J gene end by 6 bases; junction bases not matched to a gene: 5. CDR3 amino acids: CASSPQGVEQYF. CDR3 bases: TGTGCCAGCAGTCCCCAGGGGGTCGAGCAGTACTTC.

The chain uses TRBV18 and TRBJ2-5; possibly TRBD2 for D (6 bases). V shed 4 bases and J shed 5 bases, with 11 bases lying between them. The CDR3 has 13 amino acids. CDR1 and CDR2 from the germline V gene are KGHSH and LQKENI. CDR3 bases: TGTGCCAGCTCACAACTAGCAGGGGAGACCCAGTACTTC. This translates into CASSQLAGETQYF. Full variable domain (rest looked up from reference TRBV18 and TRBJ2-5): NAGVMQNPRHLVRRRGQEARLRCSPMKGHSHVYWYRQLPEEGLKFMVYLQKENIIDESGMPKERFSAEFPKEGPSILRIQQVVRGDSAAYFCASSQLAGETQYFGPGTRLLVL.

This clone was counted a few times. The chain employs TRBV6-1 and TRBJ2-7; D call uncertain. V was trimmed by 0 bases and J by 2 bases, leaving 5 bases between them. This CDR3 spans 13 amino acids. Germline V gene sequence: CDR1 MNHNS, CDR2 SASEGT. The CDR3, as DNA: TGTGCCAGCAGTGAAGCGGCACCCTACGAGCAGTACTTC. This sequence encodes CASSEAAPYEQYF.

The chain carries TRBV27 and TRBJ2-6, with TRBD1 identical over 10 bases. The CDR3 totals 17 residues. Germline V lookup: CDR1 MNHEY, CDR2 SMNVEV (reference sequence). Trimming at V came to 3 bases and at J to 2 bases, leaving 4 bases not matched to a gene. The CDR3 sequence: CASSLRQGATGANVLTF. The CDR3 DNA is TGTGCCAGCAGTTTGAGACAGGGGGCTACTGGGGCCAACGTCCTGACTTTC.

V and J are TRBV7-6 and TRBJ1-3, with 7 bases lining up with TRBD1. This CDR3 is built from 17 residues. V was clipped by 3 bases and J by 0 bases; unmatched bases: 8. The germline V gene encodes CDR1 SGHVS and CDR2 FNYEAQ. DNA for the CDR3: TGTGCCAGCAGCTTCACGGGACAGCTTAGCTCTGGAAACACCATATATTTT. It specifies CASSFTGQLSSGNTIYF.

V is TRBV28 and J is TRBJ2-7, with 9 bases matching TRBD1. The CDR3 is 13 residues long. J gave up 3 bases and V 8 bases, and 5 bases lay outside the gene matches. Germline V gene data show CDR1 as MDHEN and CDR2 as SYDVKM. CDR3 coding DNA: TGTGCCAGCTCTGACAGGGGGATCTACGAGCAGTACTTC. Residues: CASSDRGIYEQYF. Filled out from reference TRBV28 and TRBJ2-7, the complete variable domain reads DVKVTQSSRYLVKRTGEKVFLECVQDMDHENMFWYRQDPGLGLRLIYFSYDVKMKEKGDIPEGYSVSREKKERFSLILESASTNQTSMYLCASSDRGIYEQYFGPGTRLTVT.

This chain links TRBV7-3 with TRBJ1-2; 8 bases are shared with TRBD1. The CDR3 sequence is 13 residues long. CDR1 is SGHTA, CDR2 FQGTGA, per germline. Losses at the gene ends were 5 bases for V and 4 bases for J; bases not matched to a gene: 3. Written as DNA, the CDR3 is TGTGCCAGCAGCAAAGGACAGGGCTATGGCTACACCTTC. This codes for CASSKGQGYGYTF.

The CDR3 loop reads CATSTANTEAFF. The CDR3 nucleotides read TGTGCCACCTCCACAGCGAACACTGAAGCTTTCTTT. The chain uses TRBV10-3 and TRBJ1-1; no clear D gene. CDR3 length: 12 residues. Trimming cost V 10 bases and J 1 base, with 10 bases left between them. CDR1 ENHRY and CDR2 SYGVKD come from the germline V gene.

V gene TRBV19 combines with J gene TRBJ1-1; D is unclear. The CDR3 is 13 amino acids. V was shortened by 3 bases and J by 7 bases, with 12 bases between the two germline ends. The germline V gene encodes CDR1 LNHDA and CDR2 SQIVND (reference sequence). CDR3 residues: CASSITGRVEAFF. The CDR3 region has the DNA TGTGCCAGTAGTATCACGGGGAGAGTTGAAGCTTTCTTT.

The J gene is TRBJ2-2, the V gene TRBV9; 9 nucleotides line up with TRBD1. Germline CDR1 SGDLS, CDR2 YYNGEE. V dropped 4 bases and J dropped 5; count of bases not matched to a gene: 6. The CDR3 loop spans 15 amino acids. CDR3 residues: CASSTGQGRTGELFF. CDR3 bases: TGTGCCAGCAGCACCGGACAGGGGCGTACCGGGGAGCTGTTTTTT.

This CDR3 is CATSRISGGASDTQYF. CDR3 DNA sequence: TGTGCCACCAGCAGGATTAGCGGGGGGGCGTCAGATACGCAGTATTTT. The V gene is TRBV15, the J gene TRBJ2-3, with 11 nucleotides matching TRBD2. J gave up 4 bases and V 3 bases, and 6 bases lay outside the gene matches. Germline loops: CDR1 LNHNV, CDR2 YYDKDF (reference sequence). This CDR3 region has 16 residues.

A word on this clone: The identical CDR3 is also encoded by other nucleotide sequences in the sample. The chain employs TRBV5-4 and TRBJ1-1; D gene unclear. CDR1 is SGHNT, CDR2 YYREEE, per germline (reference sequence). V shed 0 bases and J shed 1 base, with 4 bases lying between them. The CDR3 loop spans 13 amino acids. Here the CDR3 reads CASSLERNTEAFF. CDR3 sequence (DNA): TGTGCCAGCAGCTTGGAGAGGAACACTGAAGCTTTCTTT. The complete variable domain, with remaining parts taken from reference TRBV5-4 and TRBJ1-1, reads ETGVTQSPTHLIKTRGQQVTLRCSSQSGHNTVSWYQQALGQGPQFIFQYYREEENGRGNFPPRFSGLQFPNYSSELNVNALELDDSALYLCASSLERNTEAFFGQGTRLTVV.

This chain connects TRBV19 to TRBJ1-2; no reliable D call. The CDR3 loop spans 14 amino acids. Trimming shortened V by 10 bases and J by 6 bases, and 21 bases separated the two germline ends. Germline V gene data show CDR1 as LNHDA and CDR2 as SQIVND (reference sequence). CDR3 in amino acids: CATSLGESRDGYTF. CDR3 bases: TGTGCCACAAGCTTGGGAGAAAGCCGAGATGGCTACACCTTC.

The chain couples TRBV19 to TRBJ1-1; D gene ambiguous. The CDR3 is made up of 15 amino acids. Germline V gene lookup returns CDR1 LNHDA and CDR2 SQIVND (reference sequence). The V end was cut by 7 bases, the J end by 1 base, with 16 bases between. The CDR3 sequence is CASTRDPRWNTEAFF. CDR3 DNA sequence: TGTGCCAGTACTCGGGATCCGAGGTGGAACACTGAAGCTTTCTTT.

This clone occurred once. The V gene is TRBV7-9, the J gene TRBJ2-2; D is undetermined. Germline lookup yields CDR1 SEHNR and CDR2 FQNEAQ (reference sequence). The V end lost 2 bases, the J end lost 1 base, and 2 bases lay between the germline ends. CDR3 length equals 13 residues. CDR3 region: CASSLLNTGELFF. Written as DNA, the CDR3 is TGTGCCAGCAGCTTACTGAACACCGGGGAGCTGTTTTTT.

Notes on this clone: An end of the junction differs from the germline gene, which may be a read error. V and J are TRBV28 and TRBJ2-4; 7 bases are shared with TRBD2. CDR1 MDHEN and CDR2 SYDVKM come from the germline V gene. CDR3 length equals 14 residues. Written as DNA, the CDR3 is TGTGCCAGCAGTCGAGGGGAGCGGGGAAACAGTCAGTACTTC. It is translated as CASSRGERGNSQYF. Supplemented by reference TRBV28 and TRBJ2-4, the full variable domain reads DVKVTQSSRYLVKRTGEKVFLECVQDMDHENMFWYRQDPGLGLRLIYFSYDVKMKEKGDIPEGYSVSREKKERFSLILESASTNQTSMYLCASSRGERGNSQYFGAGTRLSVL.

The gene calls are TRBV7-2 and TRBJ1-6, with 7 positions matching TRBD1. Germline V CDR1 and CDR2: SGHTA, FQGNSA. V dropped 3 bases and J dropped 7; count of bases not matched to a gene: 18. This CDR3 is built from 19 residues. CDR3 loop: CASSFWGQPIIPENSPLHF. For the CDR3, the DNA is TGTGCCAGCAGCTTTTGGGGACAGCCGATAATACCAGAGAATTCACCCCTCCACTTT.

The chain recombines TRBV9 with TRBJ2-2, with 10 nucleotides matching TRBD1. Trimming at V came to 3 bases and at J to 1 base, leaving 12 bases not matched to a gene. Looked up from germline, CDR1 is SGDLS and CDR2 is YYNGEE. The CDR3 loop spans 19 amino acids. In DNA form, the CDR3 reads TGTGCCAGCAGCGGGAGACAGGGGGCGTTTCAAGTGAACACCGGGGAGCTGTTTTTT. Its protein is CASSGRQGAFQVNTGELFF.

This clone was observed a handful of times. V gene TRBV7-2 combines with J gene TRBJ1-3; TRBD1 is a possible D gene (5 bases). Germline CDR1 and CDR2: SGHTA and FQGNSA. The CDR3 contains 15 residues. Trimming took 3 bases from V and 0 from J, leaving 9 bases between them. CDR3 nucleotide sequence: TGTGCCAGCAGCTTTGAACAGGCCTCTGGAAACACCATATATTTT. This sequence encodes CASSFEQASGNTIYF. Full variable domain (rest looked up from reference TRBV7-2 and TRBJ1-3): GAGVSQSPSNKVTEKGKDVELRCDPISGHTALYWYRQSLGQGLEFLIYFQGNSAPDKSGLPSDRFSAERTGGSVSTLTIQRTQQEDSAVYLCASSFEQASGNTIYFGEGSWLTVV.

CDR3 amino acids: CASKRIRLATYNEQFF. The DNA of the CDR3 is TGTGCCAGCAAGCGGATAAGACTAGCGACCTACAATGAGCAGTTCTTC. This rearrangement joins TRBV2 to TRBJ2-1; 8 bases align to TRBD2. V was clipped by 7 bases and J by 2 bases; unmatched bases: 10. The CDR3 spans 16 residues. Germline CDR1 SNHLY, CDR2 FYNNEI.